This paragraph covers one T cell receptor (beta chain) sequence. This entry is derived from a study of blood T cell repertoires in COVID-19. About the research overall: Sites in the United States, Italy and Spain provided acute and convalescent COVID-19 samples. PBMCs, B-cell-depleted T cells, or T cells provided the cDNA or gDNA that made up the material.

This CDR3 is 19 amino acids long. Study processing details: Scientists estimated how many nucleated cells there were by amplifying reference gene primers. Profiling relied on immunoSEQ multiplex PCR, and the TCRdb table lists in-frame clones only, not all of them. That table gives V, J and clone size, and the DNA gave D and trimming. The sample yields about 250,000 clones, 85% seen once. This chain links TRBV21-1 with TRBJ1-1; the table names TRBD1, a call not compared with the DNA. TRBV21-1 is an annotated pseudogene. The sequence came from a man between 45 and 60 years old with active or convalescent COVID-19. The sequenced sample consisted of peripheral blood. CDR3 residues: CASSKEGTGRRLENTEAFF. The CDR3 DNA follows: TGTGCCAGCAGCAAAGAAGGGACAGGTCGACGATTGGAGAACACTGAAGCTTTCTTT.